This T cell receptor (beta chain) was sequenced during a study of shared clonotypes between healthy human individuals. Study observations and caveats: Even with large depth, rarefaction showed that sorted-subset sequencing was incomplete. Compared with clonotypes that all four donors shared, non-shared clonotypes had lower generation probabilities.

V was trimmed by 1 base and J by 3 bases, leaving 9 bases between them. From germline, CDR1 is SGHVS and CDR2 FQNEAQ. This CDR3 is built from 14 residues. The naive CD8 fraction comprised CD45RO-negative cells positively selected for CCR7 and excluded terminally differentiated effector memory CD45RA+ cells. Donors had no recently reported acute infections or vaccinations and were HIV-negative. With regard to this clone: Antigen: not known.

The assay ran at deep level. TCRdb's copy holds only in-frame clones and misses some; the assay was immunoSEQ multiplex PCR. The sample consists of nearly 2 million clones, 85% to 95% of them appearing once. Sequencing was done on a sample of naive CD8+ T cells sorted from blood. The rearrangement links TRBV7-8 to TRBJ1-2, with D maybe TRBD1 (5 bases). The receptor was derived from a man aged 18 to 30 in good health. The CDR3 sequence: CASSLVGGDYGYTF. In nucleotides, the CDR3 is TGTGCCAGCAGCTTAGTTGGAGGGGACTATGGCTACACCTTC.